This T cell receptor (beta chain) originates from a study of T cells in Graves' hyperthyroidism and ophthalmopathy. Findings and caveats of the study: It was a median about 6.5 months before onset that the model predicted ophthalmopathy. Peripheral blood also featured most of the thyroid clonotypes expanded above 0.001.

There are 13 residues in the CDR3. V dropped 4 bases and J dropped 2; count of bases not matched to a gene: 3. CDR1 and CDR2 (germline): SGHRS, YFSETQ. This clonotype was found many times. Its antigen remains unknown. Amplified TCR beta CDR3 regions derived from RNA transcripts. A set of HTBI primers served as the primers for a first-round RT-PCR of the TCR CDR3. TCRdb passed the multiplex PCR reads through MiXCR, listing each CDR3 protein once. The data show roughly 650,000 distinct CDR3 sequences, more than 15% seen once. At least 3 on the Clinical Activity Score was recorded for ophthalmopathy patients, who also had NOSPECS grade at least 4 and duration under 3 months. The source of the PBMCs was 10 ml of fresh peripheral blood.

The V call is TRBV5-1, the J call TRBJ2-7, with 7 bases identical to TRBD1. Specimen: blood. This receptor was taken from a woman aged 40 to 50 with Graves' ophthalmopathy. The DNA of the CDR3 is TGCGCCAGCAGCGTAGGGACAGCCTACGAGCAGTACTTC. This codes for CASSVGTAYEQYF. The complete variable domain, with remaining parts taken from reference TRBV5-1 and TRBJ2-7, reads KAGVTQTPRYLIKTRGQQVTLSCSPISGHRSVSWYQQTPGQGLQFLFEYFSETQRNKGNFPGRFSGRQFSNSRSEMNVSTLELGDSALYLCASSVGTAYEQYFGPGTRLTVT.